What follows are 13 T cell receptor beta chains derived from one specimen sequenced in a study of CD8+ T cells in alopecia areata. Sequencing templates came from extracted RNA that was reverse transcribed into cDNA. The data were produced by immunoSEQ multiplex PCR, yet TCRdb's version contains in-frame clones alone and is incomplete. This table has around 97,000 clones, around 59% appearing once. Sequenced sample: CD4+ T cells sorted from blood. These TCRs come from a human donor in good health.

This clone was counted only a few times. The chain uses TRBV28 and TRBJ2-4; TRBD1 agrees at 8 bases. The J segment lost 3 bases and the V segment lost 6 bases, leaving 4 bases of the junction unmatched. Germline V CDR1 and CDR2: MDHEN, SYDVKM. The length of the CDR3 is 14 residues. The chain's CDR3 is CASRLGTGKNIQYF. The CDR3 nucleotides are TGTGCCAGCAGACTAGGGACAGGCAAAAACATTCAGTACTTC.

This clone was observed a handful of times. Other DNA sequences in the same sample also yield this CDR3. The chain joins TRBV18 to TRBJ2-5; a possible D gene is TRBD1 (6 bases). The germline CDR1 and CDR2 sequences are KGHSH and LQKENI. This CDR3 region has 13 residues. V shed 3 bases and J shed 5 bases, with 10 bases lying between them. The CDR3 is CASSPGQTETQYF. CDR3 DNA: TGTGCCAGCTCACCCGGACAGACCGAGACCCAGTACTTC.

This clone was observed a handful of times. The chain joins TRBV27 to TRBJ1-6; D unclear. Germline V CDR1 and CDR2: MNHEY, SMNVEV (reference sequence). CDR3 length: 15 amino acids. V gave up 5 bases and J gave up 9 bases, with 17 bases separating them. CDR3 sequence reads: CASSTLDREGSPLHF. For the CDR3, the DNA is TGTGCCAGCAGTACATTGGATAGGGAGGGTTCACCCCTCCACTTT.

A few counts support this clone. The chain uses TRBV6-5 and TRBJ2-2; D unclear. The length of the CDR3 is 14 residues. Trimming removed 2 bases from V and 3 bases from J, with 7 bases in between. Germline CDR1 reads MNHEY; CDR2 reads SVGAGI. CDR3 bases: TGTGCCAGCAGTTACCAGAGACACACCGGGGAGCTGTTTTTT. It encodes CASSYQRHTGELFF.

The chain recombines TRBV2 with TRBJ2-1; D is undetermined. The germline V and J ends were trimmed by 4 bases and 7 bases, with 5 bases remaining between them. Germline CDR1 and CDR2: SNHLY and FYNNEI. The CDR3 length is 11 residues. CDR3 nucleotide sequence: TGTGCCAGCAGTGGACATAATGAGCAGTTCTTC. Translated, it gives CASSGHNEQFF.

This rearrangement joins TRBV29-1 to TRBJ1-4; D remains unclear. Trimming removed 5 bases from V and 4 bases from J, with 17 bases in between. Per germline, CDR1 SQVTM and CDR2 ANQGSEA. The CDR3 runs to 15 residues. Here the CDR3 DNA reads TGCAGCGTTTCTGGACTCGGAAGCGATAATGAAAAACTGTTTTTT. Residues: CSVSGLGSDNEKLFF.

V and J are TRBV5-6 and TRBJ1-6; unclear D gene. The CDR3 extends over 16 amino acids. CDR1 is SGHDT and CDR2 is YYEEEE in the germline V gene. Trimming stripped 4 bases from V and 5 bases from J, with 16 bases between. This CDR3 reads CASSQGRLNNNSPLHF. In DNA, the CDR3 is TGTGCCAGCAGCCAAGGACGTCTAAATAATAATTCACCCCTCCACTTT.

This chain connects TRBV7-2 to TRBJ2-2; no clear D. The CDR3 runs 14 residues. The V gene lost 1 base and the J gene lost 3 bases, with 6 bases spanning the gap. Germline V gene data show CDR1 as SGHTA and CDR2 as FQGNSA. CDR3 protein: CASSLEHYTGELFF. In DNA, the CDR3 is TGTGCCAGCAGCTTAGAACACTACACCGGGGAGCTGTTTTTT.

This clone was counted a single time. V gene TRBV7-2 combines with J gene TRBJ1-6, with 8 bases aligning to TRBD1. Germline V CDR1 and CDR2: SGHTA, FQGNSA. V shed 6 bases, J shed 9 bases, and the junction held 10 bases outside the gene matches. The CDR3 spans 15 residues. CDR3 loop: CASSFRQGIGSPLHF. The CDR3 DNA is TGTGCCAGCAGTTTTCGACAGGGGATAGGTTCACCCCTCCACTTT.

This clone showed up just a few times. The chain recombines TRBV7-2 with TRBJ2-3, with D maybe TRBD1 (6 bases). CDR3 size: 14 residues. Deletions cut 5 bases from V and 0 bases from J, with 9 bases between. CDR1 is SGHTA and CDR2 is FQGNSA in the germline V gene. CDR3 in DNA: TGTGCCAGCAGCCAGGGACAAAGCACAGATACGCAGTATTTT. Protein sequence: CASSQGQSTDTQYF. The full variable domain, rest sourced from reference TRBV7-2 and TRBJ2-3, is GAGVSQSPSNKVTEKGKDVELRCDPISGHTALYWYRQSLGQGLEFLIYFQGNSAPDKSGLPSDRFSAERTGGSVSTLTIQRTQQEDSAVYLCASSQGQSTDTQYFGPGTRLTVL.

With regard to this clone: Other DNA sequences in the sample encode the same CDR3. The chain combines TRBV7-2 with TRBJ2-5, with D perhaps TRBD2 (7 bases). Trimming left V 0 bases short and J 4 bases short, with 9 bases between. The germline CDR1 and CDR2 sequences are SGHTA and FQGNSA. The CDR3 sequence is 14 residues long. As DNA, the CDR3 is TGTGCCAGCAGCTTAGCGGGAGGGGGAGAGACCCAGTACTTC. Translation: CASSLAGGGETQYF.

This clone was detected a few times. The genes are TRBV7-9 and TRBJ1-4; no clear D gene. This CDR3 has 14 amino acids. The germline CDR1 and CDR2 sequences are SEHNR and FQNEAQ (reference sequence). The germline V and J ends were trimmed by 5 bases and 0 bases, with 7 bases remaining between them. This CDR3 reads CASSREATNEKLFF. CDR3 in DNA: TGTGCCAGCAGCAGAGAGGCAACTAATGAAAAACTGTTTTTT.

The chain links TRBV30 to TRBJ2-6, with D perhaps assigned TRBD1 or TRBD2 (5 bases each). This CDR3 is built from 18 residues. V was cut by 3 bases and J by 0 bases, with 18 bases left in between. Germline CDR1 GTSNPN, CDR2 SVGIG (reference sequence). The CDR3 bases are TGTGCCTGGAGAGGATTCGGGACGAAGAACTCTGGGGCCAACGTCCTGACTTTC. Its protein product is CAWRGFGTKNSGANVLTF.